Presented here are 4 T cell receptor beta chains from one specimen sequenced in a study of blood T cells in healthy people across ages. Through a sample-barcoded 5' primer and a J-beta primer mix, a second PCR was run for 7 to 11 cycles. Via MiXCR, TCRdb re-called the 5' RACE reads, giving one row per CDR3 protein. The sample holds about 1.6 million distinct CDR3 sequences, roughly 32% seen once. Sequencing was done on a sample of blood. The receptors here all came from a woman aged 25 to 45 in good health.

The rearrangement joins TRBV30 to TRBJ2-3; D is unclear. The germline V gene encodes CDR1 GTSNPN and CDR2 SVGIG (reference sequence). CDR3 size: 13 residues. Trimming stripped 3 bases from V and 3 bases from J, with 10 bases between. The CDR3 DNA sequence: TGTGCCTGGAGGGAACCCTTGACAGATACGCAGTATTTT. It translates to CAWREPLTDTQYF.

This clonotype has a handful of counts. This chain joins TRBV6-6 and TRBJ1-1, with 7 bases lining up with TRBD1. This CDR3 contains 15 residues. Germline V lookup: CDR1 MNHNY, CDR2 SVGAGI (reference sequence). V trimming: 0 bases; J trimming: 5 bases; junction bases outside the gene matches: 6. CDR3 loop: CASSYSYRGGTEAFF. The CDR3 DNA is TGTGCCAGCAGTTACTCGTACAGGGGAGGAACTGAAGCTTTCTTT.

The chain has TRBV10-3 and TRBJ2-3; the D call may be TRBD1 or TRBD2 (5 bases each). V was trimmed by 0 bases and J by 0 bases, leaving 13 bases between them. Germline-derived CDR1 and CDR2 are ENHRY and SYGVKD. There are 17 residues in the CDR3. CDR3 DNA sequence: TGTGCCATCAGTGAGTCGATCGGGACGGCTAGCACAGATACGCAGTATTTT. Protein sequence: CAISESIGTASTDTQYF.

This chain uses TRBV20-1 with TRBJ1-1, with TRBD1 as a possible D gene (5 bases). This CDR3 comprises 11 residues. Germline V gives CDR1 DFQATT, CDR2 SNEGSKA (reference sequence). V was pared by 2 bases and J by 10 bases, with 11 bases between. CDR3 loop: CSARMTDGAFF. CDR3 sequence (DNA): TGCAGTGCTAGAATGACAGACGGAGCTTTCTTT.